Detailed here is one T cell receptor beta chain. Profiled with immunoSEQ multiplex PCR; TCRdb holds only in-frame clones, not every one. The sample comprises 120,000 or so clones, around 79% of which are singletons, and about 2.5% rests with the top ten. The data derive from a study of blood T cell repertoires in COVID-19. As for the study in general: Whether acute or convalescent, the COVID-19 samples came from the United States, Italy and Spain. Sources were T cells, B-cell-depleted T cells, or PBMCs; the material itself was cDNA or gDNA.

The V end was cut by 4 bases, the J end by 4 bases, with 17 bases between. Germline V gene lookup returns CDR1 SGHRS and CDR2 YFSETQ. CDR3 length equals 15 residues. Material for sequencing was peripheral blood. This TCR derives from a man aged 70-80 years with acute or convalescent COVID-19. The chain couples TRBV5-1 to TRBJ1-1, with D uncertain. CDR3 in DNA: TGCGCCAGCAGCCCGCCAGCAGGTGATAGCACTGAAGCTTTCTTT. This codes for CASSPPAGDSTEAFF.